This paragraph covers one TCR beta chain sequence. This specimen belongs to a study of blood T cell repertoires in COVID-19. There are 15 residues in the CDR3. V was clipped by 4 bases and J by 0 bases; unmatched bases: 8. Germline lookup yields CDR1 SQVTM and CDR2 ANQGSEA. Only in-frame clones appear in the TCRdb table, and some are missing; sequencing was by immunoSEQ multiplex PCR. The sample lists roughly 250,000 clones, over 75% occurring once. The TCR originated in a woman in her forties or fifties with acute or convalescent COVID-19. The sample taken for sequencing was peripheral blood. The gene calls are TRBV29-1 and TRBJ1-1, with 7 bases lining up with TRBD1. The DNA for the CDR3 is TGCAGCGTTGGTCTCCGGGACAGCATGAACACTGAAGCTTTCTTT. Protein product: CSVGLRDSMNTEAFF.